The T cell receptor (beta chain) described here comes from a study of blood T cell repertoires in COVID-19. Some clones are missing from TCRdb's copy, which holds only in-frame ones; the method was immunoSEQ multiplex PCR. The sample contains 120,000 to 150,000 clones, nearly 85% of which appear only once. The CDR3 is 13 amino acids. Germline CDR1 MGHDK, CDR2 SYGVNS. Trimming at V came to 8 bases and at J to 1 base, leaving 4 bases not matched to a gene. Sequenced: PBMCs or T cells enriched from blood (not recorded which). V gene TRBV25-1 combines with J gene TRBJ1-1; 7 nucleotides match TRBD1. The TCR was taken from a man between 50 and 59 years old in a cohort exposed to, infected with or recovered from COVID-19 (not recorded which). As DNA, the CDR3 is TGTGCCAGCCTGGGACAGACGAACACTGAAGCTTTCTTT. This sequence encodes CASLGQTNTEAFF.